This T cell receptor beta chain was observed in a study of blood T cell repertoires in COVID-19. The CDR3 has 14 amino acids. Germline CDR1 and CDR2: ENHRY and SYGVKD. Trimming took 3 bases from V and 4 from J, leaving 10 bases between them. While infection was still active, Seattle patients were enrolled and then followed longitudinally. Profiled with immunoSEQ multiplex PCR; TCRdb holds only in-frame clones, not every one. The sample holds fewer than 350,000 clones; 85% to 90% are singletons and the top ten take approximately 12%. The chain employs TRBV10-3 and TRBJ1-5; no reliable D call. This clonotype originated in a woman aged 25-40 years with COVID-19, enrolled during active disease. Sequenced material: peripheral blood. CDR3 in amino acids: CAISEGRENQPQHF. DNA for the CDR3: TGTGCCATCAGTGAAGGGAGAGAGAATCAGCCCCAGCATTTT.